The rows below give T cell receptor beta chains drawn from one sample of a study of blood T cells in healthy people across ages. TCRdb used MiXCR to reprocess the 5' RACE reads, holding one entry per CDR3 protein. The table includes some 640,000 distinct CDR3 sequences, approximately 30% detected once. The material sequenced was blood. These receptor sequences come from a woman aged 80 or older in good health. Both conserved end residues are part of each CDR3. Each record gives: V gene, clone size, J gene, D gene, CDR3 DNA, CDR3 protein. D genes are given only for firm matches. A row's size may be missing; if present it is once, few, many or a size class.

V: TRBV4-1; size: few; J: TRBJ1-1; D: .; DNA: TGCGCCAGCAGCCAAGATTGGGACGCCGGTGAAGCTTTCTTT; CDR3: CASSQDWDAGEAFF
V: TRBV2; size: many; J: TRBJ2-3; D: TRBD1; DNA: TGTGCCAGCAGGGCCGGGACAGGCCAGTTCAGAGCGCAGTATTTT; CDR3: CASRAGTGQFRAQYF
V: TRBV21-1; size: many; J: TRBJ2-5; D: .; DNA: TGTGCCAGCAGCAAAGTGTACAGCCTAAGGGTCGATCGGACCCAGTACTTC; CDR3: CASSKVYSLRVDRTQYF
V: TRBV5-1; size: .; J: TRBJ2-4; D: .; DNA: TGCGCCAGCAGCCTGTCCCAGGGAGACACCCAGTACTTC; CDR3: CASSLSQGDTQYF
V: TRBV20-1; size: .; J: TRBJ1-2; D: TRBD1; DNA: TGCAGTGCTAAAACAGGGGTGTTCGGCTACACCTTC; CDR3: CSAKTGVFGYTF
V: TRBV7-2; size: few; J: TRBJ1-3; D: TRBD1; DNA: TGTGCCAGCAGCTTAGTGACAGGGCGCACCATATATTTT; CDR3: CASSLVTGRTIYF
V: TRBV7-8; size: .; J: TRBJ2-3; D: TRBD2; DNA: TGTGCCCGCAGCCGGTCGGGACTAGCGGAGACAGATACGCAGTATTTT; CDR3: CARSRSGLAETDTQYF
V: TRBV20-1; size: many; J: TRBJ1-2; D: TRBD1; DNA: TGCAGTGCTAGACTTATTTCGGACAGGGGGAATGGCTACACCTTC; CDR3: CSARLISDRGNGYTF
V: TRBV9; size: many; J: TRBJ1-5; D: .; DNA: TGTGCCAGCAGCGTAGAAGGGGGCAATCAGCCCCAGCATTTT; CDR3: CASSVEGGNQPQHF
V: TRBV27; size: .; J: TRBJ2-2; D: TRBD1; DNA: TGTGCCGGCAGTTCCACAGGGGGCCTCGGACCCGGGGAGCTGTTTTTT; CDR3: CAGSSTGGLGPGELFF
V: TRBV5-1; size: .; J: TRBJ2-7; D: TRBD1; DNA: TGCGCCAGCAGCCCCGAACAGGGGAGTCTCTACGAGCAGTACTTC; CDR3: CASSPEQGSLYEQYF
V: TRBV5-6; size: few; J: TRBJ1-6; D: TRBD1; DNA: TGTGCCAGCAGCAGGACAGGATCTTTCTCACCCCTCCACTTT; CDR3: CASSRTGSFSPLHF
V: TRBV5-1; size: many; J: TRBJ2-2; D: .; DNA: TGCGCCAGCAGCCACGGGAACACCGGGGAGCTGTTTTTT; CDR3: CASSHGNTGELFF
V: TRBV30; size: .; J: TRBJ1-6; D: TRBD1; DNA: TGTGCCAACGGACAGGGGCTGAATTCACCCCTCCACTTT; CDR3: CANGQGLNSPLHF
V: TRBV20-1; size: .; J: TRBJ2-1; D: TRBD1; DNA: TGCAGTGCCGGGACAGGTTTTAAGGATGTGCAGTTCTTC; CDR3: CSAGTGFKDVQFF
V: TRBV20-1; size: .; J: TRBJ2-3; D: TRBD2; DNA: TGCAGTGCTACTGGACTAGCGGCTGCCTCGATTAGCACAGATACGCAGTATTTT; CDR3: CSATGLAAASISTDTQYF
V: TRBV20-1; size: many; J: TRBJ2-5; D: TRBD2; DNA: TGCAGTGTTGACGAAGGGACTACCAGAACCCAGTACTTC; CDR3: CSVDEGTTRTQYF
V: TRBV9; size: .; J: TRBJ1-3; D: .; DNA: TGTGCCAGCAGCCAACAGGGAGGAAACACCATATATTTT; CDR3: CASSQQGGNTIYF
V: TRBV29-1; size: .; J: TRBJ2-7; D: .; DNA: TGCAGCGCTGTGGTCGTTAATGAGCAGTACTTC; CDR3: CSAVVVNEQYF
V: TRBV18; size: .; J: TRBJ1-4; D: .; DNA: TGTGCCAGCTCACCCGACAGAAAAGATAATGAAAAACTGTTTTTT; CDR3: CASSPDRKDNEKLFF
V: TRBV7-8; size: many; J: TRBJ1-2; D: .; DNA: TGTGCCAGCAGCCGCGGGGGGGTTCCTGGCTACACCTTC; CDR3: CASSRGGVPGYTF
V: TRBV20-1; size: many; J: TRBJ2-3; D: TRBD1; DNA: TGCAGTGCTAGAGATCCAGGGGGCGCAAAAGATACGCAGTATTTT; CDR3: CSARDPGGAKDTQYF
V: TRBV5-1; size: .; J: TRBJ1-2; D: TRBD1; DNA: TGCGCCAGCAGCTTGGCGCGTGGGACAGGACAGTATGGCTACACCTTC; CDR3: CASSLARGTGQYGYTF
V: TRBV9; size: many; J: TRBJ2-1; D: .; DNA: TGTGCCAGCAGCGTGGGCGACAATGAGCAGTTCTTC; CDR3: CASSVGDNEQFF
V: TRBV12-3/TRBV12-4; size: .; J: TRBJ2-2; D: TRBD2; DNA: TGTGCCAGCAGTTTAGGTAGCGGGGGGAACACCGGGGAGCTGTTTTTT; CDR3: CASSLGSGGNTGELFF
V: TRBV3-1; size: .; J: TRBJ1-1; D: .; DNA: TGTGCCAGCAGCAAACGGGAATTACTCCGATCCACTGAAGCTTTCTTT; CDR3: CASSKRELLRSTEAFF
V: TRBV7-9; size: many; J: TRBJ2-3; D: TRBD2; DNA: TGTGCCAGCAGTTCCGGGACTAGCTCAGATACGCAGTATTTT; CDR3: CASSSGTSSDTQYF
V: TRBV20-1; size: many; J: TRBJ1-5; D: TRBD1; DNA: TGCAGTGCTAGGGCGACAGGGGCGAGATATAGCAATCAGCCCCAGCATTTT; CDR3: CSARATGARYSNQPQHF
V: TRBV7-2; size: few; J: TRBJ2-7; D: .; DNA: TGTGCCAGCAGCTTCAGGGGACTAAAGGGCTCCCACAATGAGCAGTACTTC; CDR3: CASSFRGLKGSHNEQYF
V: TRBV6-5; size: few; J: TRBJ1-6; D: .; DNA: TGTGCCAGCAGACCGGGCTCCTATAATTCACCCCTCCACTTT; CDR3: CASRPGSYNSPLHF
V: TRBV15; size: .; J: TRBJ1-1; D: .; DNA: TGTGCCACCAGCAGACCCGGGACGGCGAGCACTGAAGCTTTCTTT; CDR3: CATSRPGTASTEAFF
V: TRBV7-2; size: many; J: TRBJ2-3; D: TRBD2; DNA: TGTGCCAGCAGCTTAGAGCGGGGGGGCCGGCATACGCAGTATTTT; CDR3: CASSLERGGRHTQYF
V: TRBV15; size: many; J: TRBJ1-2; D: TRBD1; DNA: TGTGCCACCAGCACCGAGACAGGGGTGAACTATGGCTACACCTTC; CDR3: CATSTETGVNYGYTF
V: TRBV9; size: many; J: TRBJ2-1; D: .; DNA: TGTGCCAGCAGCGTATTCCAGGGGGGGTACAATGAGCAGTTCTTC; CDR3: CASSVFQGGYNEQFF
V: TRBV4-2; size: few; J: TRBJ2-7; D: TRBD1; DNA: TGTGCCAGCAGCCAAGATAGTTTCGGGACAGCATACGAGCAGTACTTC; CDR3: CASSQDSFGTAYEQYF
V: TRBV27; size: many; J: TRBJ1-4; D: TRBD1; DNA: TGTGCCAGCCGAGAGGACAGGGGGATAGGAAAACTGTTTTTT; CDR3: CASREDRGIGKLFF
V: TRBV7-3; size: few; J: TRBJ1-1; D: .; DNA: TGTGCCAGCAGCTTAATGGGGCACACTGAAGCTTTCTTT; CDR3: CASSLMGHTEAFF
V: TRBV20-1; size: many; J: TRBJ2-3; D: .; DNA: TGCAGTGCTAGGAGGATCGATACGCAGTATTTT; CDR3: CSARRIDTQYF
V: TRBV5-6; size: few; J: TRBJ2-7; D: .; DNA: TGTGCCAGCAGCCCAGGAGCAGGGACCTCCTACGAGCAGTACTTC; CDR3: CASSPGAGTSYEQYF
V: TRBV7-9; size: .; J: TRBJ1-2; D: .; DNA: TGTGCCAGCAGCCCCGCTGGACCCTATGGCTACACCTTC; CDR3: CASSPAGPYGYTF
V: TRBV5-6; size: .; J: TRBJ2-1; D: .; DNA: TGTGCCAGCAGCTTTGGGGGGGCCGGAGAGACCCAGTTCTTC; CDR3: CASSFGGAGETQFF
V: TRBV12-3/TRBV12-4; size: few; J: TRBJ1-5; D: .; DNA: TGTGCCAGCAGTTTTGCCTGTAGCAATCAGCCCCAGCATTTT; CDR3: CASSFACSNQPQHF
V: TRBV9; size: .; J: TRBJ1-6; D: .; DNA: TGTGCCAGCAGCGGTGGGACCTATAATTCACCCCTCCACTTT; CDR3: CASSGGTYNSPLHF
V: TRBV11-2; size: .; J: TRBJ2-7; D: .; DNA: TGTGCCAGCAGCTTAGAGGTGAGGGGACTCCGGCCCTACGAGCAGTACTTC; CDR3: CASSLEVRGLRPYEQYF
V: TRBV9; size: many; J: TRBJ2-3; D: .; DNA: TGTGCCAGCAGCGTAGTGGGGGTTACGCAGTATTTT; CDR3: CASSVVGVTQYF